The 8 T cell receptor beta chains below were found in one sample sequenced in a study of T cell responses to AZD1222 COVID-19 vaccine. Here immunoSEQ multiplex PCR was the method, and the copy in TCRdb shows in-frame clones only, minus some. The repertoire includes some 200,000 clones, more than 70% of them detected once, and 25% to 30% sits in the top ten. The material was peripheral blood, obtained 28 days after the second AZD1222 dose. The source is an adult who received the AZD1222 COVID-19 vaccine.

This chain links TRBV5-4 with TRBJ2-5; unclear D gene. CDR1 and CDR2 (germline): SGHNT, YYREEE (reference sequence). Trimming stripped 5 bases from V and 5 bases from J, with 16 bases between. This CDR3 is 14 amino acids long. CDR3 amino acids: CASRVAGPRETQYF. The DNA for the CDR3 is TGTGCCAGCAGAGTGGCCGGGCCCAGGGAGACCCAGTACTTC. The whole variable domain, filled in from reference TRBV5-4 and TRBJ2-5, reads ETGVTQSPTHLIKTRGQQVTLRCSSQSGHNTVSWYQQALGQGPQFIFQYYREEENGRGNFPPRFSGLQFPNYSSELNVNALELDDSALYLCASRVAGPRETQYFGPGTRLLVL.

DNA of the CDR3: TGTGCCAGCACCCCCCCGGGACAGGGTTACAATGAGCAGTTCTTC. The encoded protein is CASTPPGQGYNEQFF. The chain links TRBV28 to TRBJ2-1; 9 nucleotides line up with TRBD1. Trimming removed 7 bases from V and 4 bases from J; junction bases left unmatched: 8. Looked up from germline, CDR1 is MDHEN and CDR2 is SYDVKM. The CDR3 has 15 residues.

This chain links TRBV3-1 (or the pseudogene TRBV3-2) with TRBJ2-4; 7 bases agree with TRBD1. Trimming took 2 bases from V and 3 from J; bases not matched to a gene: 10. CDR1 is LGHDT, CDR2 YNNKEL, per germline (reference sequence). The CDR3 loop spans 17 amino acids. CDR3 sequence reads: CASSQCPGTAFKNIQYF. Here the CDR3 DNA reads TGTGCCAGCAGCCAATGTCCCGGGACAGCTTTCAAAAACATTCAGTACTTC.

The J gene is TRBJ1-5, the V gene TRBV7-8, with D possibly being TRBD1 (5 bases). The V gene lost 1 base and the J gene lost 1 base, with 11 bases spanning the gap. The germline CDR1 and CDR2 sequences are SGHVS and FQNEAQ. CDR3 length: 16 residues. DNA of the CDR3: TGTGCCAGCAGCTTAGTAGAGACAGCAAGCAATCAGCCCCAGCATTTT. It codes for CASSLVETASNQPQHF.

The V and J genes are TRBV7-8 and TRBJ2-1; 8 nucleotides agree with TRBD2. Unmatched junction bases numbered 10, after V lost 4 bases and J lost 2 bases. Per germline, CDR1 SGHVS and CDR2 FQNEAQ. This CDR3 has 17 residues. The CDR3, as DNA: TGTGCCAGCAGCTCCCGTGGAGCGGGAGCCACCTACAATGAGCAGTTCTTC. It encodes CASSSRGAGATYNEQFF.

The V call is TRBV27, the J call TRBJ2-7, with 9 bases lining up with TRBD1. Trimming at V came to 5 bases and at J to 7 bases, leaving 9 bases not matched to a gene. CDR1 is MNHEY, CDR2 SMNVEV, per germline (reference sequence). This CDR3 region has 14 residues. The CDR3 DNA follows: TGTGCCAGCAGTCAAAGGGACAGGGCGGAGGAGCAGTACTTC. Amino acids: CASSQRDRAEEQYF.

The CDR3 protein is CASSRGLGGTSSYEQYF. In DNA form, the CDR3 reads TGTGCCAGCAGCCGGGGACTAGGCGGGACCAGCTCCTACGAGCAGTACTTC. The rearrangement links TRBV4-2 to TRBJ2-7, with TRBD2 matching 8 bases. Trimming removed 4 bases from V and 0 bases from J; junction bases left unmatched: 11. The CDR3 covers 17 residues. Germline CDR1 and CDR2: LGHNA and YNFKEQ.

This CDR3 reads CASSRPRTSSSYEQYF. In nucleotides, the CDR3 is TGTGCCAGCAGCCGGCCCCGGACTTCAAGCTCCTACGAGCAGTACTTC. This chain uses TRBV28 with TRBJ2-7; maybe TRBD2 (5 bases). CDR1 is MDHEN and CDR2 is SYDVKM in the germline V gene. The ends were cut back, 6 bases at V and 0 bases at J, with 18 bases in the middle. The length of the CDR3 is 16 residues.